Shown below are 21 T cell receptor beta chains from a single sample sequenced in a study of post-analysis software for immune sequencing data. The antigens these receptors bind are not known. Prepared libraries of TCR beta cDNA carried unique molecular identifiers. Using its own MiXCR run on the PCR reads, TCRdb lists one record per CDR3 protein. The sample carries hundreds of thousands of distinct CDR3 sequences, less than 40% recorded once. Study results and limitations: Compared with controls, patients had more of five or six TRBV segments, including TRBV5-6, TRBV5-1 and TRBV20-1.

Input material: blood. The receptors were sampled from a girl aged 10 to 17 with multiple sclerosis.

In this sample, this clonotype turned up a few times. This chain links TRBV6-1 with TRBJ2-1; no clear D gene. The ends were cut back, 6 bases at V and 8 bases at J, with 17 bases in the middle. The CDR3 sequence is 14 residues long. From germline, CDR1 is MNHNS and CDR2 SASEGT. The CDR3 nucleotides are TGTGCCAGCAGCGGTCGGGCCCAAAGGGATGAGCAGTTCTTC. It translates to CASSGRAQRDEQFF.

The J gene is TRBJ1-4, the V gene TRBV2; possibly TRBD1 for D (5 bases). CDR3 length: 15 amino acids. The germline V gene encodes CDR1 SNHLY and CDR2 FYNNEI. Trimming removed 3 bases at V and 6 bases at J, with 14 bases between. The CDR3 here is CASSDPRVNHEKLFF. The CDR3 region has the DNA TGTGCCAGCAGTGATCCCAGGGTGAATCATGAAAAACTGTTTTTT.

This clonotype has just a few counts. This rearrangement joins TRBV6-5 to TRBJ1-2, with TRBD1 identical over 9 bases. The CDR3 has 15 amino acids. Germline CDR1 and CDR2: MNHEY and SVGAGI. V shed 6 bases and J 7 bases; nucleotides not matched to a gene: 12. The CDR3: CASRPTGTGSAGYTF. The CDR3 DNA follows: TGTGCCAGCAGACCGACCGGGACAGGGTCCGCTGGCTACACCTTC.

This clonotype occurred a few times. CDR3 residues: CASSPPGRENQPQHF. CDR3 nucleotide sequence: TGTGCCAGCAGCCCTCCCGGACGGGAGAATCAGCCCCAGCATTTT. The chain links TRBV12-3 or TRBV12-4 to TRBJ1-5; D call uncertain. V lost 6 bases and J lost 4, with 16 bases in between. The CDR3 is 15 residues long.

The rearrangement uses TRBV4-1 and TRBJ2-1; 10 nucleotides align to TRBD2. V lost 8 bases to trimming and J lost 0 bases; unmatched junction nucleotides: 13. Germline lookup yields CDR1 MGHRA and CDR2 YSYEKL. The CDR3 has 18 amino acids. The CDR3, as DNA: TGCGCCAGCTCTGTTGGAGCGGGGGGGGGCAGCTCCTACAATGAGCAGTTCTTC. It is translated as CASSVGAGGGSSYNEQFF.

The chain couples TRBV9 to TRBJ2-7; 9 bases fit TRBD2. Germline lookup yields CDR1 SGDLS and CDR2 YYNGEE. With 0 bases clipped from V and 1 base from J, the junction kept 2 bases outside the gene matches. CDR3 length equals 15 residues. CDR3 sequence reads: CASSVASGDSYEQYF. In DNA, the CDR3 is TGTGCCAGCAGCGTAGCTAGCGGGGATTCCTACGAGCAGTACTTC. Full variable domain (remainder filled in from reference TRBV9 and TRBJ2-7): DSGVTQTPKHLITATGQRVTLRCSPRSGDLSVYWYQQSLDQGLQFLIQYYNGEERAKGNILERFSAQQFPDLHSELNLSSLELGDSALYFCASSVASGDSYEQYFGPGTRLTVT.

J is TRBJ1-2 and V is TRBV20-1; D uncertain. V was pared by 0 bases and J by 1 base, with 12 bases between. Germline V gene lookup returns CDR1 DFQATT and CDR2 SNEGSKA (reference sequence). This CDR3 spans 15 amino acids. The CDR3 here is CSAREGGPLNYGYTF. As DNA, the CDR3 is TGCAGTGCTAGAGAGGGCGGGCCGCTTAACTATGGCTACACCTTC.

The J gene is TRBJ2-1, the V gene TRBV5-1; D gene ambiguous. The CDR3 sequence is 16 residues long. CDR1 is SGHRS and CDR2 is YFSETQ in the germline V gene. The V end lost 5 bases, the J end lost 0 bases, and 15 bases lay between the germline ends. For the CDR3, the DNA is TGCGCCAGCAGACCCGCGTCCGGAACCTCCTACAATGAGCAGTTCTTC. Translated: CASRPASGTSYNEQFF.

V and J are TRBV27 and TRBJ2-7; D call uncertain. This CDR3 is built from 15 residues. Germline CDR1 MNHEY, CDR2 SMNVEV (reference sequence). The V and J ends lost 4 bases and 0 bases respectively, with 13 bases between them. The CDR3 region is CASSSGFPDSYEQYF. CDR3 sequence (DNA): TGTGCCAGCAGTTCCGGGTTTCCCGACTCCTACGAGCAGTACTTC.

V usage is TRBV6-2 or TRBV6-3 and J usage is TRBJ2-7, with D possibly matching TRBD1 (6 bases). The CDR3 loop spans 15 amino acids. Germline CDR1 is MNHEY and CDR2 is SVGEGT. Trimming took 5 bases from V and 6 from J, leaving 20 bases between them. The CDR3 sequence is CASSHLWGTSVEQYF. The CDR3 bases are TGTGCCAGCAGTCACCTGTGGGGGACATCGGTCGAGCAGTACTTC.

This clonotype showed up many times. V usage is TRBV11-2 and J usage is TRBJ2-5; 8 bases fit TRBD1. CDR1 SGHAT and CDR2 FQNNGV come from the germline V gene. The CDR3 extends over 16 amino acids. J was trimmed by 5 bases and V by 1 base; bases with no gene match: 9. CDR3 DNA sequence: TGTGCCAGCAGCTTAGTGCAGACAGGGGTACGGGAGACCCAGTACTTC. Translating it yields CASSLVQTGVRETQYF. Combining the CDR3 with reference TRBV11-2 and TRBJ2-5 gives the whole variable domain EAGVAQSPRYKIIEKRQSVAFWCNPISGHATLYWYQQILGQGPKLLIQFQNNGVVDDSQLPKDRFSAERLKGVDSTLKIQPAKLEDSAVYLCASSLVQTGVRETQYFGPGTRLLVL.

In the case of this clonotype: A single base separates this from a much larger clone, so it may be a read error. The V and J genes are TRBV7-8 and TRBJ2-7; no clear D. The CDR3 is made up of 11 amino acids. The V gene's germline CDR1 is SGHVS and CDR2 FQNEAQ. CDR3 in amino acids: CASSFSYERYF. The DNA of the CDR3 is TGTGCCAGCAGCTTCTCCTACGAGCGGTACTTC.

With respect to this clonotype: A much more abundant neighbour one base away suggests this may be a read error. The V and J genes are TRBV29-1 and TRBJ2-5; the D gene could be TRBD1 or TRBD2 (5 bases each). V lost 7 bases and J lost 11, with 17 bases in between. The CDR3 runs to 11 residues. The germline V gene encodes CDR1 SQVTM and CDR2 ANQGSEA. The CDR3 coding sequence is TGCAGCGGGGGACCGACAAATGAGCAGTACTTC. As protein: CSGGPTNEQYF.

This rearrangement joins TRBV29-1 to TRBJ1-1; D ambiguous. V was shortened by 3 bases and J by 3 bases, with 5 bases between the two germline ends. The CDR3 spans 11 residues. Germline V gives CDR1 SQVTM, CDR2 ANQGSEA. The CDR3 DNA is TGCAGCGTTGATCGGTACACTGAAGCTTTCTTT. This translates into CSVDRYTEAFF.

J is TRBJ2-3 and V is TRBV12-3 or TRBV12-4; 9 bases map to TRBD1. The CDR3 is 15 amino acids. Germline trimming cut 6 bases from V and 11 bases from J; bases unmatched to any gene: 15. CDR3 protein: CASSTSRTGADVQYF. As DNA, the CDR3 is TGTGCCAGCAGCACAAGCAGGACAGGGGCAGATGTGCAGTATTTT.

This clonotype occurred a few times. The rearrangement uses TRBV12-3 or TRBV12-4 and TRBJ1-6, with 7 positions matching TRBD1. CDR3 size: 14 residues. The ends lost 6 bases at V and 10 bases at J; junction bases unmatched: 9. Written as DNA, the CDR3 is TGTGCCAGCAGCTTGACAGGGAGTGGGTCACCCCTCCACTTT. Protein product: CASSLTGSGSPLHF.

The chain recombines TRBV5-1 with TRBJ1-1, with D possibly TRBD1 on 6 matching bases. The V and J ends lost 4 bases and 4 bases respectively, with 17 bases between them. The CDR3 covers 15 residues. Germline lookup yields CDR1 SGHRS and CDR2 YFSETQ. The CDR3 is CASSTDSLRGTEAFF. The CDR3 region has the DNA TGCGCCAGCAGCACGGACAGCTTGAGGGGCACTGAAGCTTTCTTT.

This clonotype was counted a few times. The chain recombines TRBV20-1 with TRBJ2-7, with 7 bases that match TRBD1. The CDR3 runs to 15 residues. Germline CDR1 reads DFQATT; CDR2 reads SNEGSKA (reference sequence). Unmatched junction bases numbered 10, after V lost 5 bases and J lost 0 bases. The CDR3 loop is CSAGNTRDSSYEQYF. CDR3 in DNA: TGCAGTGCTGGAAATACTCGGGACAGCTCCTACGAGCAGTACTTC.

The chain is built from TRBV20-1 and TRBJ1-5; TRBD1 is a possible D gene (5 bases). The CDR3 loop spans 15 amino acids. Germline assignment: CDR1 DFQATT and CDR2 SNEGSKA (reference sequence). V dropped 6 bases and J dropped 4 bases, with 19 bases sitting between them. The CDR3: CSANSQGLRNQPQHF. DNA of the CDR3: TGCAGTGCAAATTCCCAGGGTCTTAGGAATCAGCCCCAGCATTTT.

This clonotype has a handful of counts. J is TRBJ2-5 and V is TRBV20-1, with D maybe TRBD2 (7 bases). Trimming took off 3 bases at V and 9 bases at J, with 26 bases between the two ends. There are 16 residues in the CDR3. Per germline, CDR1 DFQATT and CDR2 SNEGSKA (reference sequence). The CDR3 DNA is TGCAGTGCTAGGCCAAGGGGGGAGGGGCCCTCGGGGGCCCAGTACTTC. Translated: CSARPRGEGPSGAQYF.

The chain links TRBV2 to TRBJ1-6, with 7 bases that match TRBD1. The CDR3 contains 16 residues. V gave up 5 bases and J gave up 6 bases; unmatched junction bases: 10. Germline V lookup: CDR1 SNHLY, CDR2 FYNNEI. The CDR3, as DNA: TGTGCCAGCAGTCCCACCAGGGGGGCCCCTAATTCACCCCTCCACTTT. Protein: CASSPTRGAPNSPLHF.